Listed below are T cell receptor beta chains from one sample, sequenced in a study of blood T cell repertoires in COVID-19. Method: immunoSEQ multiplex PCR; TCRdb's copy keeps in-frame clones and lacks some. The sample carries roughly 220,000 clones, roughly four fifths recorded once. The sequenced sample consisted of peripheral blood. Receptors were obtained from a young woman who had recovered from COVID-19. CDR3s include the opening cysteine and the closing phenylalanine or tryptophan. A D gene is named only where the DNA matches it firmly. Clone size, where shown, is once, few, many, or a class for clones that have expanded.

abundance,d_gene,j_gene,v_gene,CDR3nt,CDR3aa
.,.,TRBJ2-7,TRBV6-5,TGTGCCAGCAGTTACTCCGGGACTGGTAAGGGCTACGAGCAGTACTTC,CASSYSGTGKGYEQYF
few,.,TRBJ1-1,TRBV5-6,TGTGCCAGCAGCTTCGCGGGGAACACTGAAGCTTTCTTT,CASSFAGNTEAFF
once,.,TRBJ2-2,TRBV28,TGTGCCAGCAGAGGCAGGGTCACCGGGGAGCTGTTTTTT,CASRGRVTGELFF
.,.,TRBJ2-2,TRBV7-6,TGTGCCAGCAGCTTAGGGGCCCCTGACAGATTAAACACCGGGGAGCTGTTTTTT,CASSLGAPDRLNTGELFF
.,.,TRBJ2-2,TRBV28,TGTGCCAGCAGTTTAAGTAAACATCCTGCGAACACCGGGGAGCTGTTTTTT,CASSLSKHPANTGELFF
.,TRBD2,TRBJ2-5,TRBV29-1,TGCAGCGCCGAATTCCCGGGGAGGGGAAGAGAGACCCAGTACTTC,CSAEFPGRGRETQYF
.,TRBD2,TRBJ2-2,TRBV2,TGTGCCAGCAGTGACAATGTAGCGGGCACCGGGGAGCTGTTTTTT,CASSDNVAGTGELFF
.,TRBD1,TRBJ2-7,TRBV27,TGTGCCAGCCGGGACAGGGCGGGCGAGCAGTACTTC,CASRDRAGEQYF
.,TRBD2,TRBJ2-1,TRBV5-6,TGTGCCAGCAGCCAAGGACTAGAATCTAGCAATGAGCAGTTCTTC,CASSQGLESSNEQFF
.,.,TRBJ1-4,TRBV2,TGTGCCGGTCGGGGGTCTGAAAAACTGTTTTTT,CAGRGSEKLFF
.,TRBD2,TRBJ2-7,TRBV9,TGTGCCAGCAGCGTAGGACTGACTAGCGACGAGCAGTACTTC,CASSVGLTSDEQYF
.,.,TRBJ1-1,TRBV6-5,TGTGCCAGCAGTTCGTTTTACAGGGAGACTGAAGCTTTCTTT,CASSSFYRETEAFF
.,.,TRBJ1-5,TRBV4-2,TGTGCCAGCAGCCAATCGGGGGGGCCCCAGCATTTT,CASSQSGGPQHF
.,.,TRBJ2-3,TRBV7-3,TGTGCCAGCAGCTTATTGGTCGGTAGCGGCACAGATACGCAGTATTTT,CASSLLVGSGTDTQYF
.,TRBD1,TRBJ2-1,TRBV18,TGTGCCAGCTTGCCGACAGGGAGTGTAGAGCAGTTCTTC,CASLPTGSVEQFF
few,.,TRBJ1-2,TRBV7-9,TGTGCCAGCAGCTTAACGGACGGGAGTCCCTACACCTTC,CASSLTDGSPYTF
.,.,TRBJ1-1,TRBV7-2,TGTGCCAGCAGCTTATACAGGGTGACTGAAGCTTTCTTT,CASSLYRVTEAFF
.,.,TRBJ2-3,TRBV4-1,TGCGCCAGCAGCCAGGGGGCGGACCACGGCGCAGATACGCAGTATTTT,CASSQGADHGADTQYF
.,.,TRBJ1-5,TRBV6-6,TGTGCCGGCCGGGAGGCCACGGGCAATCAGCCCCAGCATTTT,CAGREATGNQPQHF
.,.,TRBJ2-2,TRBV12-3/TRBV12-4,TGTGCCAGTTCTTTAGGGGCCACCGGGGAGCTGTTTTTT,CASSLGATGELFF
.,TRBD1,TRBJ2-2,TRBV28,TGTGCCAGCAGTACTCCCGGGACAGGGGTCACCGGGGAGCTGTTTTTT,CASSTPGTGVTGELFF
.,.,TRBJ1-1,TRBV5-1,TGCGCCAGCCGCGCGGGGGCGGTCACTGAAGCTTTCTTT,CASRAGAVTEAFF
.,.,TRBJ1-2,TRBV6-5,TGTGCCAGCAGTTACAACGGGGGGCAGGGCTACACCTTC,CASSYNGGQGYTF
.,TRBD2,TRBJ2-5,TRBV5-1,TGCGCCAGCAGCTTGGGACTAGCGGGAGTCGGAGAGACCCAGTACTTC,CASSLGLAGVGETQYF
.,TRBD2,TRBJ2-3,TRBV5-1,TGCGCCAGCAGCTCGGTAGCGGGAGGAACAGATACGCAGTATTTT,CASSSVAGGTDTQYF
.,.,TRBJ2-6,TRBV10-1,TGCGCCAGCAGTGAATCGGGTTCTGGGGCCAACGTCCTGACTTTC,CASSESGSGANVLTF
.,.,TRBJ2-7,TRBV5-1,TGCGCCAGCAGCTCTCTACTGGACAGACAGTTTTACGAGCAGTACTTC,CASSSLLDRQFYEQYF
.,TRBD1,TRBJ1-5,TRBV2,TGTGCCAGCAGTCCCGGACAGGGTCAGCCCCAGCATTTT,CASSPGQGQPQHF
few,TRBD1,TRBJ1-1,TRBV4-1,TGCGCCAGCAGCCACCTGACAGGGCGCGCTGAAGCTTTCTTT,CASSHLTGRAEAFF
.,.,TRBJ2-7,TRBV10-3,TGTGCCATCAGTGAGTCGAAGGGAGGTAAGCAGGGCAGGGTCTACGAGCAGTACTTC,CAISESKGGKQGRVYEQYF
.,.,TRBJ1-5,TRBV7-2,TGTGCCAGCAGAGCCGAGGGTTTCTGGCAGCCCCAGCATTTT,CASRAEGFWQPQHF
.,.,TRBJ1-1,TRBV27,TGTGCCAGCAGTCCCCAGGGCCCGATGAACACTGAAGCTTTCTTT,CASSPQGPMNTEAFF
.,.,TRBJ1-3,TRBV6-1,TGTGCCAGCAGTGAACAGGGGACCTTTGGAAACACCATATATTTT,CASSEQGTFGNTIYF
.,TRBD2,TRBJ2-1,TRBV30,TGTGCCTGGACTAGCGGACGCTCATACAATGAGCAGTTCTTC,CAWTSGRSYNEQFF
.,TRBD2,TRBJ2-3,TRBV11-2,TGTGCCAGCAGCACGATAGCGGGAGGGCGCACAGATACGCAGTATTTT,CASSTIAGGRTDTQYF
.,.,TRBJ2-3,TRBV28,TGTGCCAGCAGTTTTGGAGGAGGGGGCGGCACAGATACGCAGTATTTT,CASSFGGGGGTDTQYF
.,.,TRBJ1-1,TRBV4-1,TGCGCCAGCAGCCAAAACCGGGAAAGTGGGGTTCCCATTGAAGCTTTCTTT,CASSQNRESGVPIEAFF
.,TRBD1,TRBJ1-1,TRBV9,TGTGCCAGCAGCAGAAAGACAGGGTCCACTGAAGCTTTCTTT,CASSRKTGSTEAFF
.,.,TRBJ1-4,TRBV5-6,TGTGCCAGCAGCTTTGGTCAGGGGTTAGGCTCGCGGGAAAAACTGTTTTTT,CASSFGQGLGSREKLFF
.,.,TRBJ2-2,TRBV6-4,TGTGCCAGCAGTGACCTGGGAGGCCGGGGCACCGGGGAGCTGTTTTTT,CASSDLGGRGTGELFF
.,.,TRBJ2-2,TRBV2,TGTGCCAGCCTCCCTCCAGTGACCGGGGAGCTGTTTTTT,CASLPPVTGELFF
.,.,TRBJ1-2,TRBV4-1,TGCGCCAGCAGCCAAGAGGGGCCTACTCCTCCTGGCTACACCTTC,CASSQEGPTPPGYTF
.,.,TRBJ2-3,TRBV1,TGCACCAGCAGCCTACTAGCGGCTACTAGCACAGATACGCAGTATTTT,CTSSLLAATSTDTQYF
.,.,TRBJ2-7,TRBV28,TGTGCCAGCAGTCCTCCTGCGACTTTAATCCGCTACGAGCAGTACTTC,CASSPPATLIRYEQYF
.,.,TRBJ1-3,TRBV30,TGTGCCTGGAGTGTCTCGGGGAGAAACACCATATATTTT,CAWSVSGRNTIYF
.,.,TRBJ2-1,TRBV28,TGTGCCAGCTCGGAGAAGTCCAATGAGCAGTTCTTC,CASSEKSNEQFF
.,.,TRBJ2-1,TRBV30,TGTGCCTGGAGTGTATCTACCTACAATGAGCAGTTCTTC,CAWSVSTYNEQFF
.,TRBD1,TRBJ2-5,TRBV24-1,TGTGCCACCAGTGATTCCGGCAGGGGGAAGACCCAGTACTTC,CATSDSGRGKTQYF
.,.,TRBJ1-4,TRBV5-1,TGCGCCAGCAGGCGGGGAAGTAATGAAAAACTGTTTTTT,CASRRGSNEKLFF
.,.,TRBJ2-3,TRBV6-5,TGTGCCAGCAGTCCGGACAGCTCCACAGATACGCAGTATTTT,CASSPDSSTDTQYF
.,TRBD2,TRBJ2-1,TRBV6-4,TGTGCCAGCAGTGTCCTACTAGCGGGAGACAATGAGCAGTTCTTC,CASSVLLAGDNEQFF
.,.,TRBJ2-7,TRBV6-1,TGTGCCAGCAGTGAACTAGCCTCCTCCTACGAGCAGTACTTC,CASSELASSYEQYF
.,.,TRBJ2-5,TRBV5-1,TGCGCCAGCAGCTCCTGGATGGGAGGGGGAGAGACCCAGTACTTC,CASSSWMGGGETQYF